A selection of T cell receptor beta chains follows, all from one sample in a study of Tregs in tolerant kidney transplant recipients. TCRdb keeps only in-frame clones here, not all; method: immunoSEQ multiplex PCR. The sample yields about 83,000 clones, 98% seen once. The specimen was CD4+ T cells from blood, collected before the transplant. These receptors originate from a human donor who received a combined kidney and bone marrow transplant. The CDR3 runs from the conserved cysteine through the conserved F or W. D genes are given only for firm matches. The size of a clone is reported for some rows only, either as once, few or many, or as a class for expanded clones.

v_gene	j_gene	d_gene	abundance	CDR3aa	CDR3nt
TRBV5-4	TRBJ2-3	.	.	CASSLRRTDTQYF	TGTGCCAGCAGCCTGCGCCGCACAGATACGCAGTATTTT
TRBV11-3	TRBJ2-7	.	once	CASSPGGDSYEQYF	TGTGCCAGCAGCCCCGGAGGGGACTCCTACGAGCAGTACTTC
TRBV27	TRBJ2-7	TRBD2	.	CASSLGLAGGKPYEQYF	TGTGCCAGCAGTCTGGGACTAGCGGGGGGGAAACCCTACGAGCAGTACTTC
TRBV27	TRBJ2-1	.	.	CASSSPSVGAHNEQFF	TGTGCCAGCAGTTCCCCCTCCGTGGGGGCTCACAATGAGCAGTTCTTC
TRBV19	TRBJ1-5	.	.	CASSKTQGQPQHF	TGTGCCAGTAGTAAAACACAGGGTCAGCCCCAGCATTTT
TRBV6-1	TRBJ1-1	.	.	CASRNRVTEAFF	TGTGCCAGCAGGAACAGGGTAACTGAAGCTTTCTTT
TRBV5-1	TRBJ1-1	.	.	CASSLEGRVETEAFF	TGCGCCAGCAGCTTGGAAGGGAGGGTTGAAACTGAAGCTTTCTTT
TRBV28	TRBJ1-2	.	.	CASSPGVEGAYTF	TGTGCCAGCAGTCCGGGCGTCGAGGGTGCCTACACCTTC
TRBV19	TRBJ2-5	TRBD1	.	CASRTGTGAAGETQYF	TGTGCCAGTAGAACCGGGACAGGGGCCGCTGGGGAGACCCAGTACTTC
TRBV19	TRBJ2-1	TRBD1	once	CASSTGGGYNEQFF	TGTGCCAGTAGTACAGGGGGCGGGTACAATGAGCAGTTCTTC
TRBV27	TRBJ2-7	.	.	CASSPQGSYEQYF	TGTGCCAGCAGTCCACAGGGCTCCTACGAGCAGTACTTC
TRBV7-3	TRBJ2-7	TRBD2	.	CASSLQGGSYEQYF	TGTGCCAGCAGCCTCCAGGGAGGGTCCTACGAGCAGTACTTC
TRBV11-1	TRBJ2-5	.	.	CASSSRGHRYQETQYF	TGTGCCAGCAGCTCCCGAGGACACAGGTACCAAGAGACCCAGTACTTC
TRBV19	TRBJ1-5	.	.	CASSSTGGNQPQHF	TGTGCCAGTAGTAGTACTGGTGGCAATCAGCCCCAGCATTTT
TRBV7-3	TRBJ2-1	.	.	CASSPSGGRQFF	TGTGCCAGCAGCCCATCTGGGGGGAGGCAGTTCTTC
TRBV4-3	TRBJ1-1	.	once	CASSQVFQGRGEAFF	TGCGCCAGCAGCCAAGTTTTCCAGGGTAGGGGTGAAGCTTTCTTT
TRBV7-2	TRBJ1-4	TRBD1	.	CASSLAPQGAEKLFF	TGTGCCAGCAGCTTAGCGCCACAGGGGGCTGAAAAACTGTTTTTT
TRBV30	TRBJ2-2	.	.	CAWSVVFSGAHTGELFF	TGTGCCTGGAGTGTAGTATTCTCAGGGGCGCACACCGGGGAGCTGTTTTTT
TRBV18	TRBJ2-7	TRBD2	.	CASSPGGVPLSEQYF	TGTGCCAGCTCACCAGGGGGGGTTCCCCTCTCCGAGCAGTACTTC
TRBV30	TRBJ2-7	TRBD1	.	CASFRDRGGEQYF	TGTGCCTCCTTCCGGGACAGGGGTGGCGAGCAGTACTTC
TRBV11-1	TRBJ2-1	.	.	CASSLDQGLGQFF	TGTGCCAGCAGCTTAGACCAGGGGCTCGGGCAGTTCTTC
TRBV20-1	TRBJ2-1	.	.	CSAYTWGEQFF	TGCAGTGCTTATACATGGGGCGAGCAGTTCTTC
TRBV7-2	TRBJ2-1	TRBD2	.	CASSLASGSHEQFF	TGTGCCAGCAGCTTGGCTAGCGGGAGCCATGAGCAGTTCTTC
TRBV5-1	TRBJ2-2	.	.	CASSVLASTGELFF	TGCGCCAGCAGCGTACTAGCTTCAACCGGGGAGCTGTTTTTT
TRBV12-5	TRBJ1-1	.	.	CASGFSGIGRTEAFF	TGTGCTAGTGGTTTTAGCGGGATAGGGCGGACTGAAGCTTTCTTT
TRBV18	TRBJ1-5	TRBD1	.	CASSLGQPISNQPQHF	TGTGCCAGCTCCCTGGGACAGCCCATTAGCAATCAGCCCCAGCATTTT
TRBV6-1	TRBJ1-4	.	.	CASSVFGRGANEKLFF	TGTGCCAGCAGTGTTTTCGGCAGGGGAGCTAATGAAAAACTGTTTTTT
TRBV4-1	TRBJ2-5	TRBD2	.	CASSQLGTSVETQYF	TGCGCCAGCAGCCAGCTCGGCACTAGCGTGGAGACCCAGTACTTC
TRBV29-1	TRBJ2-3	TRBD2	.	CSSSITSGGDATQYF	TGCAGCTCCTCCATCACTAGCGGGGGGGACGCTACGCAGTATTTT
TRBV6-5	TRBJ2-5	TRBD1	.	CASSYRDRIQETQYF	TGTGCCAGCAGTTACCGGGACAGGATCCAAGAGACCCAGTACTTC
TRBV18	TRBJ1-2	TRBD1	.	CASSPQPGTAHYGYTF	TGTGCCAGCTCACCGCAACCCGGGACAGCTCATTATGGCTACACCTTC
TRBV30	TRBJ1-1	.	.	CAWSYETGLEAFF	TGTGCCTGGAGTTATGAAACAGGGCTTGAGGCTTTCTTT
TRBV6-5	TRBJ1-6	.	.	CASSYSKSSQMTPLHF	TGTGCCAGCAGTTACTCGAAGTCTTCCCAGATGACACCCCTCCACTTT
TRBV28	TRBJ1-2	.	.	CASTGNYGYTF	TGTGCCAGCACGGGAAACTATGGCTACACCTTC
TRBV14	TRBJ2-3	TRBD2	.	CASSPTTLAGVVTDTQYF	TGTGCCAGCAGCCCCACTACGCTAGCGGGAGTAGTGACAGATACGCAGTATTTT
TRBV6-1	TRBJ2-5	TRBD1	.	CASRGTEHIGTQYF	TGTGCCAGCAGGGGGACAGAGCATATCGGGACCCAGTACTTC
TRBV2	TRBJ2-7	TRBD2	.	CASTTGGILDEQYF	TGTGCCAGCACGACGGGAGGAATATTGGACGAGCAGTACTTC
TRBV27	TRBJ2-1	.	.	CASSPLDTVYNEQFF	TGTGCCAGCAGCCCACTAGATACAGTTTACAATGAGCAGTTCTTC
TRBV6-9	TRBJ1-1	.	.	CASSYPRQKNTEAFF	TGTGCCAGCAGTTATCCCCGACAGAAAAACACTGAAGCTTTCTTT
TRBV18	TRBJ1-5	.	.	CASSRQAYQPQHF	TGTGCCAGCTCACGACAGGCTTATCAGCCCCAGCATTTT
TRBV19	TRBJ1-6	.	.	CASSITSGRHLNSPLHF	TGTGCCAGTAGTATTACCTCCGGCAGGCATCTTAATTCACCCCTCCACTTT
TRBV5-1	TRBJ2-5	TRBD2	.	CASSLGLAGKYQETQYF	TGCGCCAGCAGCTTGGGACTAGCGGGAAAGTACCAAGAGACCCAGTACTTC
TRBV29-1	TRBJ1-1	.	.	CSVGRNTEAFF	TGCAGCGTCGGGAGGAACACTGAAGCTTTCTTT
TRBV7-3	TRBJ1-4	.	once	CASSPSGTPNEKLFF	TGTGCCAGCAGCCCCTCAGGGACACCAAATGAAAAACTGTTTTTT
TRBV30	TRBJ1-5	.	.	CAWSVRENQPQHF	TGTGCCTGGAGTGTACGGGAGAATCAGCCCCAGCATTTT
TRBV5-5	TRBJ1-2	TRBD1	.	CASSLGDSRYGYTF	TGTGCCAGCAGCTTGGGGGACAGTCGCTATGGCTACACCTTC